These 10 T cell receptor beta chains came from one sample sequenced in a study of CD8 T cells in Susac syndrome. Random hexamers primed reverse transcription of about 0.5 to 1 ug RNA. MiXCR, applied by TCRdb to the immunoSEQ multiplex PCR reads, yields one record per CDR3 protein. The sample yields about 190,000 distinct CDR3 sequences, approximately 95% seen once. The specimen sequenced was CD8+ T cells from PBMCs. The receptors here all came from a human donor with Susac syndrome.

This clonotype was detected a few times. This rearrangement joins TRBV6-6 to TRBJ1-2; TRBD1 aligns across 7 bases. Germline values: CDR1 MNHNY, CDR2 SVGAGI (reference sequence). V shed 0 bases and J 5 bases; nucleotides not matched to a gene: 3. The CDR3 runs to 14 residues. CDR3 sequence (DNA): TGTGCCAGCAGTTACTCAGGGGGCGATTATGGCTACACCTTC. It specifies CASSYSGGDYGYTF.

V gene TRBV3-1 combines with J gene TRBJ2-1; D unclear. Germline CDR1 is LGHDT and CDR2 is YNNKEL (reference sequence). The CDR3 consists of 12 residues. Trimming took 3 bases from V and 8 from J, leaving 8 bases between them. The CDR3 DNA sequence: TGTGCCAGCAGCCATCTTGGAGATGAGCAGTTCTTC. As protein: CASSHLGDEQFF.

The chain has TRBV5-1 and TRBJ2-3; perhaps TRBD1 as D (5 bases). Trimming took 2 bases from V and 2 from J, leaving 12 bases between them. CDR3 length: 15 residues. CDR1 SGHRS and CDR2 YFSETQ come from the germline V gene. The CDR3 is CASSFQGLITDTQYF. CDR3 DNA: TGCGCCAGCAGCTTTCAGGGCCTCATCACAGATACGCAGTATTTT.

V and J are TRBV9 and TRBJ2-7; the match to TRBD1 covers 11 bases. Germline V CDR1 and CDR2: SGDLS, YYNGEE. V gave up 3 bases and J gave up 5 bases; unmatched junction bases: 4. The CDR3 is made up of 14 amino acids. In DNA form, the CDR3 reads TGTGCCAGCAGCGAGGGACAGGGGGTGGACGAGCAGTACTTC. This gives the protein CASSEGQGVDEQYF.

The chain couples TRBV7-8 to TRBJ2-5; 11 bases fit TRBD2. This CDR3 is built from 17 residues. CDR1 is SGHVS, CDR2 FQNEAQ, per germline. V was pared by 0 bases and J by 5 bases, with 8 bases of the junction left unmatched. CDR3 sequence: CASSLALAGENSETQYF. CDR3 DNA sequence: TGTGCCAGCAGCTTAGCACTAGCGGGGGAAAATTCGGAGACCCAGTACTTC.

Only one count was recorded for this clonotype. V gene TRBV11-2 combines with J gene TRBJ2-1, with a tentative D call TRBD2 (6 bases). V gave up 4 bases and J gave up 6 bases, with 10 bases separating them. CDR3 size: 13 residues. CDR1 is SGHAT and CDR2 is FQNNGV in the germline V gene. The CDR3 sequence: CASSSTSSNEQFF. The CDR3 DNA follows: TGTGCCAGCAGCTCTACTAGCAGCAATGAGCAGTTCTTC.

This clonotype is a singleton in its sample. The chain is built from TRBV11-1 and TRBJ2-6; TRBD2 matches at 11 bases. Germline loops: CDR1 SGHAT, CDR2 FQDESV (reference sequence). V was clipped by 7 bases and J by 0 bases; unmatched bases: 17. The CDR3 runs 21 residues. The CDR3 sequence: CASNPSQTGTSGYSGANVLTF. The CDR3 coding sequence is TGTGCCAGCAACCCTAGTCAAACAGGGACTAGCGGATACTCTGGGGCCAACGTCCTGACTTTC.

The V gene is TRBV3-1, the J gene TRBJ2-2; 12 nucleotides match TRBD2. Germline trimming cut 4 bases from V and 6 bases from J; bases unmatched to any gene: 6. Germline V gene data show CDR1 as LGHDT and CDR2 as YNNKEL (reference sequence). The CDR3 contains 16 residues. CDR3 DNA sequence: TGTGCCAGCAGCCTTGAAAGACTAGCGGGAGCCGGGGAGCTGTTTTTT. Amino acid sequence: CASSLERLAGAGELFF.

V and J are TRBV12-3 or TRBV12-4 and TRBJ1-1, with TRBD1 as a possible D gene (6 bases). The germline V and J ends were trimmed by 3 bases and 7 bases, with 15 bases remaining between them. The length of the CDR3 is 14 residues. This CDR3 is CASSLRGAHGEAFF. The CDR3 DNA is TGTGCCAGCAGTTTGAGGGGGGCGCATGGTGAAGCTTTCTTT.

The rearrangement uses TRBV11-2 and TRBJ1-1; no reliable D call. The CDR3 totals 12 residues. Germline-derived CDR1 and CDR2 are SGHAT and FQNNGV. The CDR3 DNA reads TGTGGTTGCCGGTCGATGAACACTGAAGCTTTCTTT. Residues: CGCRSMNTEAFF.